The 20 T cell receptor beta chains below come from one sample, sequenced in a study of T cell responses to AZD1222 COVID-19 vaccine. This table comes from immunoSEQ multiplex PCR, and its TCRdb copy is limited to in-frame clones, with some not included. Among around 140,000 clones listed, approximately 91% were seen once. The sequencing here drew on peripheral blood, taken 28 days after the second AZD1222 dose. All receptors derive from an adult who received the AZD1222 COVID-19 vaccine.

This chain connects TRBV3-1 (or the pseudogene TRBV3-2) to TRBJ2-5; 11 nucleotides agree with TRBD1. Germline V CDR1 and CDR2: LGHDT, YNNKEL (reference sequence). With V trimmed by 0 bases and J by 4 bases, 7 bases remained unmatched. The CDR3 length is 17 residues. Here the CDR3 reads CASSQDSGTGGLETQYF. The DNA of the CDR3 is TGTGCCAGCAGCCAAGATTCCGGGACAGGGGGGCTAGAGACCCAGTACTTC.

The chain employs TRBV6-1 and TRBJ2-7; D is unclear. The ends were cut back, 3 bases at V and 0 bases at J, with 9 bases in the middle. The CDR3 runs to 14 residues. Per the germline V gene, CDR1 is MNHNS and CDR2 is SASEGT. This CDR3 reads CASSEDRYSYEQYF. The DNA for the CDR3 is TGTGCCAGCAGTGAGGACCGATACTCCTACGAGCAGTACTTC.

The chain uses TRBV24-1 and TRBJ2-1; TRBD2 matches 8 bases. The germline CDR1 and CDR2 sequences are KGHDR and SFDVKD. This CDR3 is built from 16 residues. With V trimmed by 10 bases and J by 0 bases, 10 bases remained unmatched. The CDR3, as DNA: TGTGCCACGAGTAAAACTAGCGGTGGCTCCTACAATGAGCAGTTCTTC. Translation gives CATSKTSGGSYNEQFF.

The chain links TRBV12-3 or TRBV12-4 to TRBJ1-2; no clear D. With 3 bases removed from V and 8 bases from J, the gap between germline ends came to 13 bases. The CDR3 runs to 13 residues. CDR3 residues: CASSLFTVEGYTF. The CDR3 nucleotides read TGTGCCAGCAGTTTGTTCACAGTGGAGGGCTACACCTTC.

The chain combines TRBV28 with TRBJ2-5; either TRBD1 or TRBD2 may supply D (6 bases each). Germline loops: CDR1 MDHEN, CDR2 SYDVKM. This CDR3 spans 17 amino acids. V lost 6 bases, J lost 5 bases, and 25 bases lay in between. CDR3 loop: CASRSLYRDGSGETQYF. CDR3 coding DNA: TGTGCCAGCAGGTCCCTTTACAGGGACGGGAGTGGGGAGACCCAGTACTTC.

The chain employs TRBV27 and TRBJ2-3, with 8 bases matching TRBD2. CDR3 length: 17 residues. With 4 bases clipped from V and 1 base from J, the junction kept 10 bases outside the gene matches. CDR1 is MNHEY, CDR2 SMNVEV, per germline (reference sequence). The CDR3 bases are TGTGCCAGCAGTTCAGAGGGACTAGTTACCCGCACAGATACGCAGTATTTT. Translation gives CASSSEGLVTRTDTQYF.

V gene TRBV5-1 combines with J gene TRBJ2-1; no firm D call. V dropped 1 base and J dropped 10 bases, with 6 bases sitting between them. The CDR3 runs to 11 residues. CDR1 is SGHRS, CDR2 YFSETQ, per germline. CDR3 in DNA: TGCGCCAGCAGCTTGAACGAGGAGCAGTTCTTC. Amino acids: CASSLNEEQFF.

The chain couples TRBV19 to TRBJ1-1; D unclear. V was trimmed by 0 bases and J by 4 bases, leaving 12 bases between them. The CDR3 has 15 amino acids. Germline V gene sequence: CDR1 LNHDA, CDR2 SQIVND (reference sequence). As DNA, the CDR3 is TGTGCCAGTAGTATAGATCCGGGATCGGGCACTGAAGCTTTCTTT. Amino acid sequence: CASSIDPGSGTEAFF.

In this sample, this clone turned up once. The genes are TRBV19 and TRBJ2-6; 11 nucleotides align to TRBD1. This CDR3 spans 19 amino acids. Germline V gives CDR1 LNHDA, CDR2 SQIVND (reference sequence). V lost 7 bases to trimming and J lost 0 bases; unmatched junction nucleotides: 11. Here the CDR3 DNA reads TGTGCCAGTACCCTGCCCCCCGGGACAGGGGGCTCTGGGGCCAACGTCCTGACTTTC. Protein sequence: CASTLPPGTGGSGANVLTF. Together with reference TRBV19 and TRBJ2-6, the CDR3 gives the full variable domain: DGGITQSPKYLFRKEGQNVTLSCEQNLNHDAMYWYRQDPGQGLRLIYYSQIVNDFQKGDIAEGYSVSREKKESFPLTVTSAQKNPTAFYLCASTLPPGTGGSGANVLTFGAGSRLTVL.

The chain couples TRBV29-1 to TRBJ1-2; 7 nucleotides align to TRBD1. This CDR3 region has 15 residues. With V trimmed by 4 bases and J by 0 bases, 8 bases remained unmatched. The germline CDR1 and CDR2 sequences are SQVTM and ANQGSEA. Here the CDR3 DNA reads TGCAGCGTTGTTGGGGGGACAGTCCCTAACTATGGCTACACCTTC. This sequence encodes CSVVGGTVPNYGYTF.

V usage is TRBV23-1 and J usage is TRBJ1-1; D is ambiguous. TRBV23-1 is filed as an ORF, its function uncertain. Trimming pared 0 bases from V and 1 base from J, leaving 15 bases between. The CDR3 is 17 amino acids. This CDR3 reads CASSQSPGLISNTEAFF. The CDR3 nucleotides are TGCGCCAGCAGTCAATCGCCGGGTCTTATCTCGAACACTGAAGCTTTCTTT.

The chain has TRBV28 and TRBJ2-5; 9 nucleotides agree with TRBD2. The trim removed 7 bases at V and 2 bases at J, leaving 2 bases unmatched. This CDR3 spans 13 amino acids. CDR1 MDHEN and CDR2 SYDVKM come from the germline V gene. Written as DNA, the CDR3 is TGTGCCAGCATAACTAGCGGGCAAGAGACCCAGTACTTC. Protein product: CASITSGQETQYF.

The chain has TRBV5-1 and TRBJ2-5; TRBD2 might be the D (6 bases). The CDR3 extends over 15 amino acids. The germline V gene encodes CDR1 SGHRS and CDR2 YFSETQ. The V and J ends lost 0 bases and 6 bases respectively, with 15 bases between them. The CDR3 bases are TGCGCCAGCAGCTTGGACGGGGGAGTAAGCAAGACCCAGTACTTC. Encoded protein: CASSLDGGVSKTQYF.

This chain uses TRBV9 with TRBJ1-6, with D possibly being TRBD1 (5 bases). Trimming removed 3 bases from V and 10 bases from J, with 20 bases in between. The CDR3 contains 16 residues. Looked up from germline, CDR1 is SGDLS and CDR2 is YYNGEE. Written as DNA, the CDR3 is TGTGCCAGCAGCGCCATGGGGTGGGGCGTGGGATCACCCCTCCACTTT. It codes for CASSAMGWGVGSPLHF.

CDR3: CASSLAGGSYGYTF. The CDR3 bases are TGTGCCAGCAGTTTAGCTGGGGGAAGCTATGGCTACACCTTC. V and J are TRBV28 and TRBJ1-2, with D perhaps TRBD1 (5 bases). In germline, CDR1 is MDHEN, CDR2 SYDVKM. Trimming removed 2 bases at V and 4 bases at J, with 11 bases between. The length of the CDR3 is 14 residues.

This clone came up many times. The V and J genes are TRBV27 and TRBJ2-2, with 8 bases identical to TRBD1. V lost 3 bases to trimming and J lost 3 bases; unmatched junction nucleotides: 12. The CDR3 has 18 amino acids. Germline CDR1 is MNHEY and CDR2 is SMNVEV (reference sequence). The CDR3 sequence is CASSFFPTMTGDTGELFF. In DNA form, the CDR3 reads TGTGCCAGCAGTTTCTTTCCCACCATGACAGGGGACACCGGGGAGCTGTTTTTT.

This chain links TRBV18 with TRBJ1-1; no firm D call. V gave up 2 bases and J gave up 1 base, with 8 bases separating them. The CDR3 extends over 14 amino acids. Germline values: CDR1 KGHSH, CDR2 LQKENI. The CDR3 spells CASSPATANTEAFF. CDR3 nucleotides: TGTGCCAGCTCACCAGCGACGGCGAACACTGAAGCTTTCTTT.

V is TRBV30 and J is TRBJ1-5; D remains unclear. Germline CDR1 GTSNPN, CDR2 SVGIG (reference sequence). The germline V and J ends were trimmed by 0 bases and 0 bases, with 15 bases remaining between them. This CDR3 region has 17 residues. The CDR3 protein is CAWSVQRTSYSNQPQHF. CDR3 in DNA: TGTGCCTGGAGTGTACAAAGAACAAGCTATAGCAATCAGCCCCAGCATTTT.

CDR3 coding DNA: TGTGCCAGCTCCCCCCAGGGGGCGGATCAGCCCCAGCATTTT. The encoded protein is CASSPQGADQPQHF. The chain combines TRBV18 with TRBJ1-5; 8 positions match TRBD1. CDR3 length equals 14 residues. V was pared by 6 bases and J by 5 bases, with 6 bases of the junction left unmatched. Per the germline V gene, CDR1 is KGHSH and CDR2 is LQKENI.

The chain recombines TRBV12-3 or TRBV12-4 with TRBJ1-2; D gene unclear. The CDR3 length is 13 residues. Trimming took off 3 bases at V and 4 bases at J, with 9 bases between the two ends. The DNA of the CDR3 is TGTGCCAGCAGTTTTAGTCTGAGCTATGGCTACACCTTC. It codes for CASSFSLSYGYTF.